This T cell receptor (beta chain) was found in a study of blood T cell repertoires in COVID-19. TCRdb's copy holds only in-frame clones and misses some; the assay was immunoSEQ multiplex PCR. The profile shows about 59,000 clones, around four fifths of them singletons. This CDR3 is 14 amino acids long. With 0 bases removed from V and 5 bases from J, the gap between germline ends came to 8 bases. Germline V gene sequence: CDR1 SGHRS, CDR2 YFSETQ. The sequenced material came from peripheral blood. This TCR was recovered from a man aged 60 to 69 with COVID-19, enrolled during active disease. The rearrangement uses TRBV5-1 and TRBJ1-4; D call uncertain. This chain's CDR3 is CASSLGGKNEKLFF. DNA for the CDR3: TGCGCCAGCAGCTTGGGCGGGAAAAATGAAAAACTGTTTTTT.